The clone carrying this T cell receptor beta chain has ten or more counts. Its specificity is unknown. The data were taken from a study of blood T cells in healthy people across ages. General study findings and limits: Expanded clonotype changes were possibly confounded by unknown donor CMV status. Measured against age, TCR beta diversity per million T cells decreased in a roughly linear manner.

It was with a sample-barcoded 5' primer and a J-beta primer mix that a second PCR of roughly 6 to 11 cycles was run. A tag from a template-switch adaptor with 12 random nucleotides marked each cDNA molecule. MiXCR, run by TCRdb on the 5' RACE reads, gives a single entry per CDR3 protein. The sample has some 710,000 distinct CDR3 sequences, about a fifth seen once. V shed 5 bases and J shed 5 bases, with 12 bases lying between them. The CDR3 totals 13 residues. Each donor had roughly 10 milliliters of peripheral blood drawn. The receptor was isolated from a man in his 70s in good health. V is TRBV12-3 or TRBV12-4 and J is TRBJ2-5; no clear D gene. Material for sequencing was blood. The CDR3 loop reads CASSPGFKETQYF. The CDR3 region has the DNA TGTGCCAGCAGTCCGGGCTTCAAGGAGACCCAGTACTTC.